These 25 T cell receptor beta chains came from one sample sequenced in a study of Ad26.COV2.S vaccination and SARS-CoV-2 variants (dated by TCRdb to about 2021). The meaning of the sample's treatment or condition label: 19 received Ad26.COV2.S at low or high dose, single or two shots; several received placebo; per-sample allocation not given. For vaccine and placebo recipients, repertoires were sequenced using samples collected on day 63 after the first injection. The library was obtained by the immunoSEQ multiplex PCR assay. Entries here come from immuneACCESS through TCRdb and include only in-frame sequences with V and J called. Some clones fail to appear in such tables; in the studies checked, an unresolved V gene covers under half of the shortfall, and the cause of the remainder is unknown. This sample comprises 300,000 to 500,000 clones, roughly nine tenths of them detected only once. Roughly 3.5% of the sample lies in the top ten.

The material was peripheral blood, obtained in a trial of Ad26.COV2.S vaccine versus placebo. All receptors come from a person aged 18 to 59 who received the Ad26.COV2.S COVID-19 vaccine or a placebo.

V gene TRBV24-1 combines with J gene TRBJ2-1; D remains unclear. The V end lost 4 bases, the J end lost 6 bases, and 12 bases lay between the germline ends. The germline V gene has CDR1 KGHDR and CDR2 SFDVKD. This CDR3 is built from 14 residues. Written as DNA, the CDR3 is TGTGCCACCAGTGACCCTAAGGCAGGCAATGAGCAGTTCTTC. This encodes CATSDPKAGNEQFF.

The chain uses TRBV6-1 and TRBJ1-5; TRBD1 is a possible D gene (6 bases). The CDR3 length is 18 residues. Trimming left V 4 bases short and J 4 bases short, with 23 bases between. CDR1 MNHNS and CDR2 SASEGT come from the germline V gene. The CDR3 spells CASSARGHLKWVNQPQHF. CDR3 bases: TGTGCCAGCAGTGCCCGGGGACACCTTAAATGGGTAAATCAGCCCCAGCATTTT.

This clone was recorded a few times. This sample includes further DNA sequences coding for the same CDR3. The V gene is TRBV25-1, the J gene TRBJ1-2; D remains unclear. This CDR3 comprises 12 residues. V lost 2 bases, J lost 8 bases, and 9 bases lay in between. Germline V gene sequence: CDR1 MGHDK, CDR2 SYGVNS. The CDR3 region has the DNA TGTGCCAGCAGTGAAGGAGGGTCCGGCTACACCTTC. Amino acids: CASSEGGSGYTF.

V and J are TRBV6-1 and TRBJ1-6; D remains ambiguous. V was pared by 0 bases and J by 4 bases, with 7 bases between. The CDR3 loop spans 15 amino acids. Looked up from germline, CDR1 is MNHNS and CDR2 is SASEGT. The CDR3 DNA is TGTGCCAGCAGTGAAGCGTCGAATTATAATTCACCCCTCCACTTT. Amino acid sequence: CASSEASNYNSPLHF.

The chain combines TRBV4-1 with TRBJ2-6; 9 bases fit TRBD1. This CDR3 contains 18 residues. CDR1 is MGHRA, CDR2 YSYEKL, per germline. V lost 1 base and J lost 1; bases outside the gene matches: 5. CDR3 region: CASSQGLGQGSGANVLTF. The DNA of the CDR3 is TGCGCCAGCAGCCAAGGGCTGGGACAGGGATCTGGGGCCAACGTCCTGACTTTC.

The V call is TRBV2, the J call TRBJ2-5, with TRBD1 matching over 7 bases. V lost 6 bases to trimming and J lost 5 bases; unmatched junction nucleotides: 6. Germline values: CDR1 SNHLY, CDR2 FYNNEI. The CDR3 has 13 residues. CDR3 sequence: CASRQGSGETQYF. In nucleotides, the CDR3 is TGTGCCAGCAGACAGGGGAGTGGGGAGACCCAGTACTTC.

The gene calls are TRBV19 and TRBJ2-7, with D uncertain. Germline V gives CDR1 LNHDA, CDR2 SQIVND (reference sequence). The CDR3 consists of 13 residues. V was cut by 3 bases and J by 2 bases, with 8 bases left in between. CDR3 protein: CASSIGQAYEQYF. CDR3 DNA: TGTGCCAGTAGTATCGGTCAGGCCTACGAGCAGTACTTC.

The chain employs TRBV5-5 and TRBJ2-6; 8 positions match TRBD1. Germline V gives CDR1 SGHKS, CDR2 YYEKEE (reference sequence). This CDR3 contains 18 residues. The ends lost 1 base at V and 4 bases at J; junction bases unmatched: 10. The CDR3 DNA reads as TGTGCCAGCAGCTTGTGGGACAGGAGAACCGGCGGGGCCAACGTCCTGACTTTC. Translating it yields CASSLWDRRTGGANVLTF.

The V gene is TRBV10-3, the J gene TRBJ2-7; the D is unclear. Trimming left V 2 bases short and J 1 base short, with 9 bases between. The CDR3 consists of 14 residues. Looked up from germline, CDR1 is ENHRY and CDR2 is SYGVKD. Here the CDR3 DNA reads TGTGCCATCAGTGAGGGAAGCCTTTCCTACGAGCAGTACTTC. This translates into CAISEGSLSYEQYF.

This chain joins TRBV11-1 and TRBJ1-5; D is unresolved. The CDR3 runs 13 residues. The germline V gene encodes CDR1 SGHAT and CDR2 FQDESV (reference sequence). The V end lost 2 bases, the J end lost 4 bases, and 6 bases lay between the germline ends. The CDR3: CASSLSGNQPQHF. DNA of the CDR3: TGTGCCAGCAGCTTATCAGGAAATCAGCCCCAGCATTTT.

This chain joins TRBV18 and TRBJ1-1; D unclear. The CDR3 runs 13 residues. Deletions cut 6 bases from V and 5 bases from J, with 13 bases between. Germline CDR1 is KGHSH and CDR2 is LQKENI. The CDR3 sequence is CASSPNPGTEAFF. In DNA, the CDR3 is TGTGCCAGCTCCCCTAACCCCGGGACTGAAGCTTTCTTT.

The V call is TRBV5-5, the J call TRBJ2-3; D gene uncertain. The CDR3 length is 11 residues. Germline loops: CDR1 SGHKS, CDR2 YYEKEE (reference sequence). The V end was cut by 2 bases, the J end by 6 bases, with 4 bases between. As DNA, the CDR3 is TGTGCCAGCAGCTTATCCGATACGCAGTATTTT. The encoded protein is CASSLSDTQYF.

The V gene is TRBV5-4, the J gene TRBJ1-1; TRBD1 matches at 7 bases. The V gene end was trimmed by 4 bases and the J gene end by 3 bases; junction bases not matched to a gene: 6. This CDR3 contains 14 residues. Germline CDR1 SGHNT, CDR2 YYREEE (reference sequence). The CDR3 here is CASSRTGEDTEAFF. CDR3 DNA: TGTGCCAGCAGCCGAACAGGGGAGGACACTGAAGCTTTCTTT. Combining the CDR3 with reference TRBV5-4 and TRBJ1-1 gives the whole variable domain ETGVTQSPTHLIKTRGQQVTLRCSSQSGHNTVSWYQQALGQGPQFIFQYYREEENGRGNFPPRFSGLQFPNYSSELNVNALELDDSALYLCASSRTGEDTEAFFGQGTRLTVV.

The V call is TRBV7-2, the J call TRBJ2-3, with 8 bases that match TRBD2. Germline trimming cut 3 bases from V and 4 bases from J; bases unmatched to any gene: 6. CDR3 length: 15 residues. Germline values: CDR1 SGHTA, CDR2 FQGNSA. The CDR3 is CASSLGLGEADTQYF. The DNA of the CDR3 is TGTGCCAGCAGCTTGGGACTAGGGGAGGCAGATACGCAGTATTTT.

The chain has TRBV7-2 and TRBJ1-2, with D possibly being TRBD1 (5 bases). Trimming cost V 4 bases and J 4 bases, with 10 bases left between them. This CDR3 spans 13 amino acids. Germline assignment: CDR1 SGHTA and CDR2 FQGNSA. The CDR3 DNA reads TGTGCCAGCAGCTCCGGGGACGTCTATGGCTACACCTTC. Translation gives CASSSGDVYGYTF. Combining the CDR3 with reference TRBV7-2 and TRBJ1-2 gives the whole variable domain GAGVSQSPSNKVTEKGKDVELRCDPISGHTALYWYRQSLGQGLEFLIYFQGNSAPDKSGLPSDRFSAERTGGSVSTLTIQRTQQEDSAVYLCASSSGDVYGYTFGSGTRLTVV.

The rearrangement joins TRBV6-2 or TRBV6-3 to TRBJ2-7; D call uncertain. Germline V gene sequence: CDR1 MNHEY, CDR2 SVGEGT. The CDR3 runs 19 residues. Trimming took off 0 bases at V and 5 bases at J, with 26 bases between the two ends. CDR3 DNA: TGTGCCAGCAGTTACTCGAAGGTTGCTAGAAAGGCCGGAACGCACGAGCAGTACTTC. It is translated as CASSYSKVARKAGTHEQYF.

The V call is TRBV12-3 or TRBV12-4, the J call TRBJ2-1; D remains ambiguous. Trimming left V 2 bases short and J 6 bases short, with 5 bases between. The CDR3 extends over 12 amino acids. The chain's CDR3 is CASSLSANEQFF. As DNA, the CDR3 is TGTGCCAGCAGTTTATCTGCCAATGAGCAGTTCTTC.

V usage is TRBV15 and J usage is TRBJ1-4; no reliable D call. Germline V gene sequence: CDR1 LNHNV, CDR2 YYDKDF (reference sequence). V lost 5 bases to trimming and J lost 7 bases, with 17 bases between them. The CDR3 runs 15 residues. DNA for the CDR3: TGTGCCACCAGCGGTCTACGGGGATCGGTTGAAAAACTGTTTTTT. It codes for CATSGLRGSVEKLFF.

In this sample, this clone turned up once. This chain uses TRBV5-1 with TRBJ2-3; 9 nucleotides agree with TRBD1. V dropped 2 bases and J dropped 6; count of bases not matched to a gene: 7. This CDR3 comprises 15 residues. The germline V gene has CDR1 SGHRS and CDR2 YFSETQ. The CDR3 sequence is CASSLGTGPADTQYF. CDR3 DNA: TGCGCCAGCAGCTTAGGGACAGGGCCAGCGGATACGCAGTATTTT.

The chain couples TRBV2 to TRBJ2-5; no clear D. In germline, CDR1 is SNHLY, CDR2 FYNNEI. V was shortened by 6 bases and J by 3 bases, with 11 bases between the two germline ends. The CDR3 totals 13 residues. CDR3: CASSPQLEETQYF. CDR3 nucleotide sequence: TGTGCCAGCAGCCCTCAGTTAGAAGAGACCCAGTACTTC.

The chain recombines TRBV29-1 with TRBJ1-1; maybe TRBD1 (5 bases). V gave up 7 bases and J gave up 0 bases, with 9 bases separating them. This CDR3 comprises 12 residues. In germline, CDR1 is SQVTM, CDR2 ANQGSEA. The CDR3 reads CSGDSLNTEAFF. CDR3 DNA sequence: TGCAGCGGCGACAGCTTGAACACTGAAGCTTTCTTT.

The chain carries TRBV7-9 and TRBJ2-7, with 10 bases aligning to TRBD1. This CDR3 is 15 amino acids long. The V and J ends lost 4 bases and 2 bases, in that order; junction bases with no gene match: 5. In germline, CDR1 is SEHNR, CDR2 FQNEAQ (reference sequence). This CDR3 reads CASSSTGTGAYEQYF. The CDR3 DNA is TGTGCCAGCAGCTCCACCGGGACAGGGGCCTACGAGCAGTACTTC.

There are a few counts of this clone. The chain recombines TRBV13 with TRBJ2-7; D might be TRBD1 (5 bases). Trimming shortened V by 4 bases and J by 3 bases, and 13 bases separated the two germline ends. Germline V gives CDR1 PRHDT, CDR2 FYEKMQ (reference sequence). The CDR3 contains 14 residues. CDR3 in amino acids: CASSYYRRYYEQYF. CDR3 bases: TGTGCCAGCAGCTACTACAGGCGCTACTACGAGCAGTACTTC.

The chain employs TRBV19 and TRBJ2-3; 7 nucleotides agree with TRBD2. The CDR3 contains 12 residues. Trimming at V came to 7 bases and at J to 8 bases, leaving 6 bases not matched to a gene. Germline CDR1 and CDR2: LNHDA and SQIVND (reference sequence). The CDR3 nucleotides are TGTGCCAGTACCGGGACTACCAGTACGCAGTATTTT. Translated: CASTGTTSTQYF.

The chain links TRBV19 to TRBJ1-2; D is uncertain. V lost 6 bases, J lost 3 bases, and 5 bases lay in between. The germline V gene encodes CDR1 LNHDA and CDR2 SQIVND (reference sequence). The CDR3 covers 11 residues. The CDR3 spells CASRNYYGYTF. CDR3 DNA sequence: TGTGCCAGTAGGAATTACTATGGCTACACCTTC.